This T cell receptor beta chain was sequenced for a study of identical twins (dated by TCRdb to 2016 to 2017). Notes on the research overall: To test whether fetal clonotypes persist, this study deep-sequenced TCR alpha and beta repertoires from monozygotic twins, from unrelated adults of various ages, and from cord blood. Replicate twin experiments were performed at different times using different library preparation protocols to rule out contamination.

Points on this clonotype: Its antigen specificity is not known. Nothing much larger sits one base from this clone, and base qualities are not available.

The germline V gene encodes CDR1 KGHSH and CDR2 LQKENI. The CDR3, from cysteine to phenylalanine, totals 15 residues. Only CDR3 DNA is held: 45 bases, read in frame from base 1. V is pared back by 0 bases and J by 2 bases, with 10 bases lying between the germline termini. Every donor was a healthy Caucasian. The twin cohort comprised three pairs of female monozygotic twins, all aged roughly 18 to 30 years. Positive isolation kits from Invitrogen were used to isolate the CD4+ and CD8+ T cell populations. General study outcomes and caveats: Abundant cord blood beta clonotypes carried fewer insertions; young adult naive repertoires showed a weaker similar trend, while memory repertoires showed none. Because the same donors could not be followed over many years, the conclusions relied on cross-sectional statistical analysis. Out-of-frame TCR alpha sharing in monozygotic twins was systematically underestimated by recombination models, whereas sharing between unrelated individuals was in agreement with the recombination models. A weaker excess of twin sharing was found in beta out-of-frame sequences because the signal-to-noise ratio was lowered by fewer shared sequences. Compared with coincidental sharing between unrelated individuals, an excess of low generation-probability sequences was observed among out-of-frame TCR alpha sequences shared between twins. Invariant T cells such as MAIT and iNKT could partly confound zero-insertion analyses, though diverse VJ usage argued against this for most clonotypes.

Libraries came from 5' RACE. Sequencing used an Illumina HiSeq 2000. A universal primer binding site was introduced by template switching, and a unique molecular identifier was present in the final cDNA, enabling accurate counting of TCR cDNA molecules. Specific primers in the conserved constant-segment region were used to synthesize first-strand cDNA for TCR alpha and beta chains. Each cDNA library was double barcoded, with a SMART-Mk sample barcode plus Illumina barcodes, to control for contamination. TruSeq adapter sequences, together with Illumina sample barcodes, were added in two successive PCR steps. Sequencing of the TCR alpha and beta cDNA libraries was done on the Illumina HiSeq platform using custom primers. The paper's data handling went like this. MiGEC was used to process raw reads and extract unique molecular identifiers, and MiXCR was used to find CDR3 positions. For each individual, recombination models were inferred using an EM algorithm with the repgenHMM and IGoR tools. The analysis of shared clonotypes was done with the tcR package in R, with sharing normalized by the product of cloneset sizes. Out-of-frame nonproductive sequences were analyzed to study raw recombination free of thymic and clonal selection effects. TCRdb itself trimmed the public reads at Q25 with fastp, ran MiXCR and retained productive beta chains. Rows matching on CDR3 protein sequence are summarized as one entry with the most common DNA and genes. The V and J calls and clone size come from TCRdb's table, not from the authors' own analysis. This sample is represented by just under 550,000 distinct CDR3 sequences; 13% to 15% of them were singletons. In total, the top ten clones hold about 0.4% of the sample.

The same data also went into a second study, on yellow fever vaccine responses in identical twins. As that second paper reports: According to the authors, in identical twins the way T cells responded to vaccination appeared partly convergent and partly personalized. In the study, vaccine-responding T cell clones were precisely tracked in identical twins.

Sequences were obtained from CD4+ T cells sorted from blood. The TCR sequence derives from a woman aged 18-35 years in good health. The chain links TRBV18 with TRBJ1-2; the D gene assignment is ambiguous. The DNA sequence is as follows: TGTGCCAGCTCACCACCGGTGGCAAGAAACTATGGCTACACCTTC. Translated, this gives CASSPPVARNYGYTF. Beyond the CDR3, the reference TRBV18 and TRBJ1-2 genes provide the residues; the full variable domain reads: NAGVMQNPRHLVRRRGQEARLRCSPMKGHSHVYWYRQLPEEGLKFMVYLQKENIIDESGMPKERFSAEFPKEGPSILRIQQVVRGDSAAYFCASSPPVARNYGYTFGSGTRLTVV.